This T cell receptor (beta chain) derives from a study of T cells in Graves' hyperthyroidism and ophthalmopathy. Overall study results and limits: With a median lead of about 6.9 months before onset, the model predicted ophthalmopathy.

Lactation, pregnancy, other autoimmune disease or uncontrolled infection excluded patients. PBMCs were sourced from approximately 9.3 ml fresh peripheral blood. The CDR3 spans 17 residues. V was clipped by 0 bases and J by 4 bases, with 13 bases between them. Looked up from germline, CDR1 is SGHAT and CDR2 is FQNNGV. Researchers amplified the TCR beta CDR3 regions from RNA transcripts. HTBI primers drove first-round RT-PCR of the TCR CDR3. MiXCR, run by TCRdb on the multiplex PCR reads, gives a single entry per CDR3 protein. In the table there are hundreds of thousands of distinct CDR3 sequences, about 38% of which are singletons. Turning to this clonotype: Its antigen remains unknown.

The V gene is TRBV11-2, the J gene TRBJ1-6; D is possibly TRBD1 (5 bases). Specimen: blood. The receptor's source is a man younger than 35 with Graves' hyperthyroidism. The DNA for the CDR3 is TGTGCCAGCAGCTTAGAGGCAGGGCGGGATTATAATTCACCCCTCCACTTT. It specifies CASSLEAGRDYNSPLHF.